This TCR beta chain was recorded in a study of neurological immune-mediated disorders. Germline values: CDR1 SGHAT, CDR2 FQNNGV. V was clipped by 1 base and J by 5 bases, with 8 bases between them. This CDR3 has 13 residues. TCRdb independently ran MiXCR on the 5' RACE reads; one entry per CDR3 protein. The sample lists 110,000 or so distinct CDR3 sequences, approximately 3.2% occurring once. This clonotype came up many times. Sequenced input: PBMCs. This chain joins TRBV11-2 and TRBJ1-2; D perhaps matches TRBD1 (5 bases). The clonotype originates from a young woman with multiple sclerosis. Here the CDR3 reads CASSLGTQYGYTF. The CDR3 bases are TGTGCCAGCAGCTTAGGGACACAATATGGCTACACCTTC.